The 23 T cell receptor beta chains below all came from one sample that was sequenced in a study of shared clonotypes between healthy human individuals. Some clones are missing from TCRdb's copy, which holds only in-frame ones; the method was immunoSEQ multiplex PCR. The table has some 2.1 million clones, about 94% seen once. CD45RO-negative, CCR7-positively selected cells formed the naive CD8 fraction, excluding terminally differentiated effector memory CD45RA+ cells. Sequencing was done on a sample of naive CD8+ T cells from PBMCs. The receptors originated from a man in his late teens or twenties in good health. Some clones in this sample may be carry-over from other donors' samples.

The chain links TRBV4-1 to TRBJ2-5, with 10 positions matching TRBD2. With V trimmed by 5 bases and J by 2 bases, 2 bases remained unmatched. The CDR3 runs 14 residues. Germline loops: CDR1 MGHRA, CDR2 YSYEKL. DNA for the CDR3: TGCGCCAGCAGCGAGCGGGAGGGACAAGAGACCCAGTACTTC. Translation gives CASSEREGQETQYF.

This chain uses TRBV7-9 with TRBJ2-7; possible D gene TRBD2, 5 bases. V lost 5 bases and J lost 2, with 16 bases in between. Germline V gene sequence: CDR1 SEHNR, CDR2 FQNEAQ (reference sequence). The CDR3 is 15 amino acids. CDR3 sequence (DNA): TGTGCCAGCAGCACCCCCCGGGATCGCGCCTACGAGCAGTACTTC. This encodes CASSTPRDRAYEQYF.

This chain joins TRBV7-9 and TRBJ1-1; 11 bases align to TRBD1. The V segment lost 6 bases and the J segment 4 bases; nucleotides outside the gene matches: 10. The CDR3 length is 16 residues. The V gene's germline CDR1 is SEHNR and CDR2 FQNEAQ (reference sequence). This chain's CDR3 is CASRAGSGTGGTEAFF. The CDR3 nucleotides are TGTGCCAGCAGAGCCGGCTCCGGGACAGGGGGCACTGAAGCTTTCTTT.

The CDR3 is CASSKRDRIKDNEQFF. The CDR3 coding sequence is TGTGCCAGCAGCAAAAGGGACCGCATAAAAGACAATGAGCAGTTCTTC. The chain carries TRBV7-2 and TRBJ2-1; D tentatively reads TRBD1 or TRBD2 (5 bases each). CDR3 size: 16 residues. Looked up from germline, CDR1 is SGHTA and CDR2 is FQGNSA. The V gene lost 5 bases and the J gene lost 5 bases, with 19 bases spanning the gap.

This sequence joins TRBV7-9 and TRBJ2-7, with 8 bases lining up with TRBD1. CDR1 and CDR2 (germline): SEHNR, FQNEAQ (reference sequence). The trim removed 3 bases at V and 5 bases at J, leaving 6 bases unmatched. CDR3 length: 14 amino acids. Here the CDR3 DNA reads TGTGCCAGCAGCTTCTCCGGACAGGGTAACGAGCAGTACTTC. It specifies CASSFSGQGNEQYF.

The chain links TRBV7-2 to TRBJ2-7; the D is unclear. V lost 1 base and J lost 3, with 4 bases in between. Germline V CDR1 and CDR2: SGHTA, FQGNSA. CDR3 length equals 12 residues. CDR3 in DNA: TGTGCCAGCAGCTTAGACGACTACGAGCAGTACTTC. Translating gives CASSLDDYEQYF.

In regard to this clone: Distinct nucleotide sequences in the sample also encode this CDR3. The V and J genes are TRBV11-2 and TRBJ2-7, with D hard to call. CDR1 SGHAT and CDR2 FQNNGV come from the germline V gene. CDR3 length: 12 amino acids. Trimming took off 5 bases at V and 7 bases at J, with 12 bases between the two ends. The CDR3 region has the DNA TGTGCCAGCAGCCCCACCCAAGGGGAGCAGTACTTC. It encodes CASSPTQGEQYF.

Notes on this clone: This CDR3 is also generated by other DNA sequences in the sample. The gene calls are TRBV5-1 and TRBJ2-7, with 11 bases aligning to TRBD2. This CDR3 comprises 16 residues. V trimming: 3 bases; J trimming: 1 base; junction bases outside the gene matches: 6. CDR1 is SGHRS and CDR2 is YFSETQ in the germline V gene. CDR3 protein: CASSSGLAGVSYEQYF. CDR3 coding DNA: TGCGCCAGCAGCTCTGGACTAGCGGGCGTATCCTACGAGCAGTACTTC.

The rearrangement joins TRBV6-4 to TRBJ2-1; 10 positions agree with TRBD2. After removal of 6 bases from V and 8 bases from J, the junction contained 13 bases not matched to a gene. CDR1 and CDR2 from the germline V gene are MRHNA and SNTAGT. The CDR3 has 16 amino acids. Here the CDR3 reads CASRAEREGREYEQFF. The DNA of the CDR3 is TGTGCCAGCAGGGCCGAGCGGGAGGGCCGAGAGTATGAGCAGTTCTTC.

Comment on this clone: A read error may produce the germline difference seen at one junction end. The chain combines TRBV15 with TRBJ1-5; 9 nucleotides line up with TRBD1. The germline gives CDR1 LNHNV, CDR2 YYDKDF (reference sequence). CDR3 length: 16 residues. The CDR3 protein is CATSSPDRGVHQPQHF. DNA of the CDR3: TGTGCCACCAGCAGTCCGGACAGGGGTGTTCATCAACCCCAGCATTTT.

The gene calls are TRBV7-9 and TRBJ1-4; D gene unclear. Germline CDR1 reads SEHNR; CDR2 reads FQNEAQ (reference sequence). Trimming took 5 bases from V and 7 from J, leaving 5 bases between them. There are 11 residues in the CDR3. The CDR3 reads CASSQSEKLFF. CDR3 nucleotide sequence: TGTGCCAGCAGCCAAAGTGAAAAACTGTTTTTT.

J is TRBJ2-2 and V is TRBV7-9; 11 bases are a match to TRBD2. CDR1 is SEHNR and CDR2 is FQNEAQ in the germline V gene (reference sequence). The CDR3 runs to 18 residues. V shed 9 bases, J shed 1 base, and the junction held 13 bases outside the gene matches. The CDR3 region has the DNA TGTGCCAGACCCCTCGATACCGGGACTAGCGGGAACACCGGGGAGCTGTTTTTT. The encoded protein is CARPLDTGTSGNTGELFF.

The chain combines TRBV11-2 with TRBJ2-3; D unresolved. Trimming shortened V by 5 bases and J by 2 bases, and 8 bases separated the two germline ends. The CDR3 has 13 residues. Per germline, CDR1 SGHAT and CDR2 FQNNGV. The DNA for the CDR3 is TGTGCCAGCAGCCCCGGGTCCACAGATACGCAGTATTTT. Its translation: CASSPGSTDTQYF.

V is TRBV4-1 and J is TRBJ2-1; no reliable D call. Per germline, CDR1 MGHRA and CDR2 YSYEKL. The CDR3 has 17 amino acids. V lost 3 bases to trimming and J lost 5 bases, with 20 bases between them. As DNA, the CDR3 is TGCGCCAGCAGCCATGTGTTGGGCGGAACCGTTGACAATGAGCAGTTCTTC. This sequence encodes CASSHVLGGTVDNEQFF.

The rearrangement links TRBV27 to TRBJ2-7; tentative D call: TRBD1 (5 bases). V gave up 0 bases and J gave up 0 bases, with 9 bases separating them. The CDR3 length is 15 residues. CDR1 is MNHEY and CDR2 is SMNVEV in the germline V gene (reference sequence). The CDR3 nucleotides read TGTGCCAGCAGTTTATCGGCAGGGCCCTCCTACGAGCAGTACTTC. Translating it yields CASSLSAGPSYEQYF.

This chain links TRBV28 with TRBJ2-1; 7 bases are a match to TRBD2. Losses at the gene ends were 3 bases for V and 4 bases for J; bases not matched to a gene: 3. CDR1 and CDR2 (germline): MDHEN, SYDVKM. The CDR3 has 14 amino acids. The chain's CDR3 is CASSFLAEYNEQFF. The CDR3 DNA sequence: TGTGCCAGCAGTTTTCTAGCGGAATACAATGAGCAGTTCTTC. The whole variable domain, remainder taken from reference TRBV28 and TRBJ2-1, is DVKVTQSSRYLVKRTGEKVFLECVQDMDHENMFWYRQDPGLGLRLIYFSYDVKMKEKGDIPEGYSVSREKKERFSLILESASTNQTSMYLCASSFLAEYNEQFFGPGTRLTVL.

The rearrangement joins TRBV7-8 to TRBJ1-5, with D possibly being TRBD1 (5 bases). The CDR3 contains 15 residues. Germline V lookup: CDR1 SGHVS, CDR2 FQNEAQ. V lost 5 bases and J 4 bases, leaving 15 bases between the germline ends. The CDR3 bases are TGTGCCAGCAGCCTTCAGGGACCCGGGAATCAGCCCCAGCATTTT. It encodes CASSLQGPGNQPQHF.

The chain is built from TRBV7-9 and TRBJ1-1; no clear D. Germline V gene sequence: CDR1 SEHNR, CDR2 FQNEAQ (reference sequence). CDR3 size: 14 residues. V was trimmed by 4 bases and J by 5 bases, leaving 14 bases between them. CDR3 loop: CASSSFGEGTEAFF. The CDR3 nucleotides read TGTGCCAGCAGCTCCTTCGGGGAAGGAACTGAAGCTTTCTTT.

This clone has only a few counts. V gene TRBV4-2 combines with J gene TRBJ1-1, with D possibly being TRBD1 (5 bases). Trimming shortened V by 3 bases and J by 8 bases, and 16 bases separated the two germline ends. This CDR3 has 14 residues. Germline lookup yields CDR1 LGHNA and CDR2 YNFKEQ. CDR3 nucleotide sequence: TGTGCCAGCAGCCAGGAGTGGTCGGGGCCCGAAGCTTTCTTT. Residues: CASSQEWSGPEAFF.

The chain has TRBV4-2 and TRBJ1-2; D perhaps matches TRBD1 (5 bases). The CDR3 loop spans 18 amino acids. The germline V gene encodes CDR1 LGHNA and CDR2 YNFKEQ. V was trimmed by 0 bases and J by 3 bases, leaving 20 bases between them. DNA for the CDR3: TGTGCCAGCAGCCAAGAAGTAACAGGCGGAGGGAACTACTATGGCTACACCTTC. It is translated as CASSQEVTGGGNYYGYTF.

CDR3 loop: CASSFGGISPGELFF. In DNA, the CDR3 is TGTGCCAGCAGCTTTGGTGGGATTTCCCCCGGGGAGCTGTTTTTT. This chain joins TRBV7-3 and TRBJ2-2; D is uncertain. Germline values: CDR1 SGHTA, CDR2 FQGTGA. The CDR3 length is 15 residues. V lost 3 bases and J 6 bases, leaving 14 bases between the germline ends.

The rearrangement uses TRBV27 and TRBJ1-1; 7 bases fit TRBD1. Unmatched junction bases numbered 6, after V lost 9 bases and J lost 8 bases. This CDR3 region has 11 residues. Germline V CDR1 and CDR2: MNHEY, SMNVEV (reference sequence). CDR3: CASLTGMEAFF. CDR3 nucleotide sequence: TGTGCCAGTTTGACAGGGATGGAAGCTTTCTTT.

This chain joins TRBV28 and TRBJ2-7; D unclear. Germline CDR1 reads MDHEN; CDR2 reads SYDVKM. The CDR3 spans 13 residues. V was shortened by 4 bases and J by 2 bases, with 9 bases between the two germline ends. CDR3 sequence: CASSWLETYEQYF. CDR3 nucleotides: TGTGCCAGCAGTTGGCTAGAGACCTACGAGCAGTACTTC.